What follows is one T cell receptor beta chain and its context. CDR1 and CDR2 (germline): SQVTM, ANQGSEA. With 8 bases clipped from V and 5 bases from J, the junction kept 12 bases outside the gene matches. This CDR3 has 14 residues. The entry originates in a study of blood T cell repertoires in COVID-19. Repertoires were generated with immunoSEQ multiplex PCR, while TCRdb's copy carries only in-frame clones and drops some. This repertoire shows 130,000 or so clones, around nine tenths found once; its top ten account for approximately 2%. V usage is TRBV29-1 and J usage is TRBJ2-3, with 8 bases identical to TRBD1. Specimen: peripheral blood. The clonotype originates from a man between 70 and 80 years old with active COVID-19. In DNA, the CDR3 is TGCAGCACCCTCGGGACAGGATCAGAAGATACGCAGTATTTT. It yields the protein CSTLGTGSEDTQYF.